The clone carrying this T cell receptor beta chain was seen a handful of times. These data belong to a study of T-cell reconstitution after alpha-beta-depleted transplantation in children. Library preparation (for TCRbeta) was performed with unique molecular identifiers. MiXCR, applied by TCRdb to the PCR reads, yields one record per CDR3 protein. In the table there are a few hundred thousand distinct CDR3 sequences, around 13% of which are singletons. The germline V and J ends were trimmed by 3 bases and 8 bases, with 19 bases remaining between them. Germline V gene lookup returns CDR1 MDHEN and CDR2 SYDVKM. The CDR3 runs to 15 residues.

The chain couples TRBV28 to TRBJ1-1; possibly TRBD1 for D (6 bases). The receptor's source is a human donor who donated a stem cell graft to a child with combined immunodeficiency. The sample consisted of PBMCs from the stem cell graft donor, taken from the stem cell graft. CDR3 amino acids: CASSFQRTELKEAFF. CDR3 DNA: TGTGCCAGCAGTTTTCAAAGGACAGAGCTTAAAGAAGCTTTCTTT.